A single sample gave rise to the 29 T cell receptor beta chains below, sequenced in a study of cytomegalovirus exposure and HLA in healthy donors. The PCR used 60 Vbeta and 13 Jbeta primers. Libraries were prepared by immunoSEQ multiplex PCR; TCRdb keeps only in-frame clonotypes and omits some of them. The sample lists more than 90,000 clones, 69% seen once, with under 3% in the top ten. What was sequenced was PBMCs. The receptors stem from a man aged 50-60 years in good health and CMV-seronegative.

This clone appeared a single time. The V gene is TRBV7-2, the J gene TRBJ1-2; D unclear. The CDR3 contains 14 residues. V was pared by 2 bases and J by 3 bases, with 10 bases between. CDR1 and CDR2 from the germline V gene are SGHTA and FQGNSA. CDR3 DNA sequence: TGTGCCAGCAGCTTATTGGTTAGCCACTATGGCTACACCTTC. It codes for CASSLLVSHYGYTF.

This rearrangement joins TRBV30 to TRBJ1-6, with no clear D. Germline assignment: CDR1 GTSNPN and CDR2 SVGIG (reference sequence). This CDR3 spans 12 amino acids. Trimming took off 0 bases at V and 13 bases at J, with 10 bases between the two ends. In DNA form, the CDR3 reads TGTGCCTGGAGTGTACAAGGAGGGCCCCTCCACTTT. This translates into CAWSVQGGPLHF.

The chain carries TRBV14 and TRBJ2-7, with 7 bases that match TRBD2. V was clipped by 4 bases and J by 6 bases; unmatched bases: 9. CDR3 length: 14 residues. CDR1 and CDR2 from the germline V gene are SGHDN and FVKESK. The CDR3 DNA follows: TGTGCCAGCAGCCCACTAGCGACGGGTATCGAGCAGTACTTC. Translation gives CASSPLATGIEQYF. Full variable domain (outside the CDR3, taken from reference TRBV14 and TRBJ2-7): EAGVTQFPSHSVIEKGQTVTLRCDPISGHDNLYWYRRVMGKEIKFLLHFVKESKQDESGMPNNRFLAERTGGTYSTLKVQPAELEDSGVYFCASSPLATGIEQYFGPGTRLTVT.

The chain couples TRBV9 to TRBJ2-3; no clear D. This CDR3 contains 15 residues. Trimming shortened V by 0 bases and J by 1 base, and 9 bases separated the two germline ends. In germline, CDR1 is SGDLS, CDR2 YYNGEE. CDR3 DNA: TGTGCCAGCAGCGTAGGGGCCACCGGCACAGATACGCAGTATTTT. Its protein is CASSVGATGTDTQYF.

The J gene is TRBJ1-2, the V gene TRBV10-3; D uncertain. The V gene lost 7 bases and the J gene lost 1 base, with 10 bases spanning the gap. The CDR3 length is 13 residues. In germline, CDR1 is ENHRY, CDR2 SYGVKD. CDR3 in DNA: TGTGCCATCACCGCGGGAGTTAACTATGGCTACACCTTC. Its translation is CAITAGVNYGYTF.

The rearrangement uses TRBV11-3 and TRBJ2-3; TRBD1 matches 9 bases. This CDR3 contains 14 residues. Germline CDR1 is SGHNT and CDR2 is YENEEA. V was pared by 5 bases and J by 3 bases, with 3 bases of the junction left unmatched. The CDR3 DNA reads TGTGCCAGCAGCGGGGACAGGGATACAGATACGCAGTATTTT. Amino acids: CASSGDRDTDTQYF.

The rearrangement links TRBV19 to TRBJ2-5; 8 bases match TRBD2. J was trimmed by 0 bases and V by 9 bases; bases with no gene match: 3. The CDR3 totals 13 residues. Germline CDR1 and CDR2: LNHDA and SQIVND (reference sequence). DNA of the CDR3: TGTGCCAGCACCGGGGGGGACCAAGAGACCCAGTACTTC. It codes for CASTGGDQETQYF.

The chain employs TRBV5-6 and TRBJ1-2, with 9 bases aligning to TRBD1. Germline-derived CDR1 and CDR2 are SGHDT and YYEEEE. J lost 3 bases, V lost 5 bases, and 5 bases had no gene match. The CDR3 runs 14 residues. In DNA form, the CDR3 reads TGTGCCAGCAGTCTGGACAGGGGAGACTATGGCTACACCTTC. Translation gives CASSLDRGDYGYTF.

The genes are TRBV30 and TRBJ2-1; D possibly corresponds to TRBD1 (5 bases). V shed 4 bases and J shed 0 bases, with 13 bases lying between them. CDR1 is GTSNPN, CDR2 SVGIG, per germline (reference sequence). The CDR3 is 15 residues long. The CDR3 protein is CAWTQGRVSYNEQFF. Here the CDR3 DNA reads TGTGCCTGGACCCAGGGAAGGGTCTCCTACAATGAGCAGTTCTTC.

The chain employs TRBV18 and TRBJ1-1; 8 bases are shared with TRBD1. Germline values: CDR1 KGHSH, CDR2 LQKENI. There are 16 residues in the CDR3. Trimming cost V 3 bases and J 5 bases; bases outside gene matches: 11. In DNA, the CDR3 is TGTGCCAGCTCACCCGGGGGCAGGGGGCTTTGGACTGAAGCTTTCTTT. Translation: CASSPGGRGLWTEAFF.

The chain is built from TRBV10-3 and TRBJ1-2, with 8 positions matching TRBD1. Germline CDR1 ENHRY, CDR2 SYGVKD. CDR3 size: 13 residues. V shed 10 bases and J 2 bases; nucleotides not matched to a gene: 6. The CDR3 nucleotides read TGTGCCACCCTGACAGGGGAAAACTATGGCTACACCTTC. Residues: CATLTGENYGYTF.

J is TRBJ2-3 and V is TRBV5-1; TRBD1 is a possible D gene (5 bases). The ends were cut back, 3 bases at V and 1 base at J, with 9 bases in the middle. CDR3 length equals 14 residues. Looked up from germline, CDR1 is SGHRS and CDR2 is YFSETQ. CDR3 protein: CASSSGYGTDTQYF. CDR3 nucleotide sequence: TGCGCCAGCAGCTCAGGGTATGGCACAGATACGCAGTATTTT. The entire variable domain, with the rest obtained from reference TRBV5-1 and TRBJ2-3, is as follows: KAGVTQTPRYLIKTRGQQVTLSCSPISGHRSVSWYQQTPGQGLQFLFEYFSETQRNKGNFPGRFSGRQFSNSRSEMNVSTLELGDSALYLCASSSGYGTDTQYFGPGTRLTVL.

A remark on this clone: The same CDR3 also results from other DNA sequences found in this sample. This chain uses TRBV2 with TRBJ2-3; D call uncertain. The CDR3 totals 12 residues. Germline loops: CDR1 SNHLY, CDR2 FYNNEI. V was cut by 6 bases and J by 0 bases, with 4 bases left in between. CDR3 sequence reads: CASRRSTDTQYF. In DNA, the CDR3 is TGTGCCAGCAGGCGGAGCACAGATACGCAGTATTTT.

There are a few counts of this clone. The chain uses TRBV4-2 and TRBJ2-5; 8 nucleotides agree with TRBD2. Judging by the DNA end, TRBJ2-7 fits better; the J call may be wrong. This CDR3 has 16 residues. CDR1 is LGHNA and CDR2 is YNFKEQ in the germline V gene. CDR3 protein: CASSLREGTSAYEQYF. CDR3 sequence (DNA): TGTGCCAGCAGCCTCCGGGAGGGGACATCCGCCTACGAGCAGTACTTC.

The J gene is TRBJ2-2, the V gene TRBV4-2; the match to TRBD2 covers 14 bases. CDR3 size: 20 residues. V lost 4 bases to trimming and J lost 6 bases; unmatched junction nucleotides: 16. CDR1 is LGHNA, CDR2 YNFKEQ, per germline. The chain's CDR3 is CASSLPFSGTSGSIAGELFF. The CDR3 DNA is TGTGCCAGCAGCCTACCCTTTTCCGGGACTAGCGGGAGTATCGCCGGGGAGCTGTTTTTT.

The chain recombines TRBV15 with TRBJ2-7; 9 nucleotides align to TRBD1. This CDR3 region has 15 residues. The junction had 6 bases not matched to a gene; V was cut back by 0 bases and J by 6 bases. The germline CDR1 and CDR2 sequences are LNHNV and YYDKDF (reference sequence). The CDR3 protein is CATSRDPGQGLEQYF. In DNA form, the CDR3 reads TGTGCCACCAGCAGAGATCCGGGACAGGGTCTCGAGCAGTACTTC.

CDR3 sequence reads: CASSILGSAGFADTQYF. The CDR3 DNA sequence: TGTGCCAGTAGTATATTAGGGTCCGCGGGCTTCGCAGATACGCAGTATTTT. V is TRBV19 and J is TRBJ2-3, with D possibly matching TRBD2 (5 bases). Germline loops: CDR1 LNHDA, CDR2 SQIVND (reference sequence). V lost 2 bases and J lost 4, with 19 bases in between. The CDR3 is 17 amino acids. Full variable domain (outside the CDR3, taken from reference TRBV19 and TRBJ2-3): DGGITQSPKYLFRKEGQNVTLSCEQNLNHDAMYWYRQDPGQGLRLIYYSQIVNDFQKGDIAEGYSVSREKKESFPLTVTSAQKNPTAFYLCASSILGSAGFADTQYFGPGTRLTVL.

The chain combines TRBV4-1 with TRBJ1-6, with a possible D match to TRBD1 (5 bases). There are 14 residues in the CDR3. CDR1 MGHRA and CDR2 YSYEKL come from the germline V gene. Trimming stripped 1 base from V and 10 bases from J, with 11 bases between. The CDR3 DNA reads TGCGCCAGCAGCCAAGTACAGGTCCCATCACCCCTCCACTTT. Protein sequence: CASSQVQVPSPLHF.

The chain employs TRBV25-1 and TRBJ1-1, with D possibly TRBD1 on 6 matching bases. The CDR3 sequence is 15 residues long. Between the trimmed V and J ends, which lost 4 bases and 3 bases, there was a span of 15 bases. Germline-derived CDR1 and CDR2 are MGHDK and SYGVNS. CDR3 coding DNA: TGTGCCAGCAGTGTGGGGGCCGGTTGGGACACTGAAGCTTTCTTT. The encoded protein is CASSVGAGWDTEAFF.

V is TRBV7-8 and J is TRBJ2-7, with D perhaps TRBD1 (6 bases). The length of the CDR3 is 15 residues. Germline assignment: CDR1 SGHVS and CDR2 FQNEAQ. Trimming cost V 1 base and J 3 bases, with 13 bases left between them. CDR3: CASSLGSARGYEQYF. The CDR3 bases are TGTGCCAGCAGCTTAGGGTCGGCCAGGGGCTACGAGCAGTACTTC.

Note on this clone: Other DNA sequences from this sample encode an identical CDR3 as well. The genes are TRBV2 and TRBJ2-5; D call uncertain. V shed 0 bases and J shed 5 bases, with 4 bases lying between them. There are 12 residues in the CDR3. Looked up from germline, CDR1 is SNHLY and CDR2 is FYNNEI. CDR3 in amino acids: CASSEARETQYF. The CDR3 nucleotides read TGTGCCAGCAGTGAAGCGCGGGAGACCCAGTACTTC.

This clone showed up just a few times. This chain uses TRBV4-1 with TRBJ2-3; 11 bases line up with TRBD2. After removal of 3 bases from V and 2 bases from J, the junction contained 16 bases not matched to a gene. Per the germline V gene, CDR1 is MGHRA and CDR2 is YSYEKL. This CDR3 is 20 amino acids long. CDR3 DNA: TGCGCCAGCAGCCAGGGAACTAGCGGGAGAGGGAGAGCCTTCACAGATACGCAGTATTTT. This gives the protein CASSQGTSGRGRAFTDTQYF.

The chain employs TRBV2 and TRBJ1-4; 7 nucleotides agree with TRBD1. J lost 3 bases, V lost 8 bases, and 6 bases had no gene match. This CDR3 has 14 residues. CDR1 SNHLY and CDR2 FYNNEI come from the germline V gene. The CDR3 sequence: CASGEGAANEKLFF. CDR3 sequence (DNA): TGTGCCAGCGGCGAGGGGGCGGCTAATGAAAAACTGTTTTTT. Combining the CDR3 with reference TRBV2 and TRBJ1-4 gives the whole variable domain EPEVTQTPSHQVTQMGQEVILRCVPISNHLYFYWYRQILGQKVEFLVSFYNNEISEKSEIFDDQFSVERPDGSNFTLKIRSTKLEDSAMYFCASGEGAANEKLFFGSGTQLSVL.

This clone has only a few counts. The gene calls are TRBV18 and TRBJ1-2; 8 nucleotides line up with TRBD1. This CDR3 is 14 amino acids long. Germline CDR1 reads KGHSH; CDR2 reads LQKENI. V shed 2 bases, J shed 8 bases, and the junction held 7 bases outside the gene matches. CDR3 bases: TGTGCCAGCTCACCAACCGACAGGGGTCGGGGCTACACCTTC. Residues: CASSPTDRGRGYTF.

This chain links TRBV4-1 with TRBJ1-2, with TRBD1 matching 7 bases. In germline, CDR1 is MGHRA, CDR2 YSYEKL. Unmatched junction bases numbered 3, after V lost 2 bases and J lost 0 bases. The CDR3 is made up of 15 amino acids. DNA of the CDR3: TGCGCCAGCAGCCAACCGGGACAGACTAACTATGGCTACACCTTC. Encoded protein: CASSQPGQTNYGYTF.

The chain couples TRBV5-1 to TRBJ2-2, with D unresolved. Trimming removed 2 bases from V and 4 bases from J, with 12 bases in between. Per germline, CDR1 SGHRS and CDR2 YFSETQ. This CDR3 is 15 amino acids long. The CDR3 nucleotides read TGCGCCAGCAGCTTTCCGTCCAGTGGCACCGGGGAGCTGTTTTTT. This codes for CASSFPSSGTGELFF.

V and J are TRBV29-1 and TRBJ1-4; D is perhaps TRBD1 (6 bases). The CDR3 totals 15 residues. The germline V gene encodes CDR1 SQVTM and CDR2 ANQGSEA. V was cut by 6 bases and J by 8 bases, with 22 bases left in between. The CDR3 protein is CSVQGTTGRGEKLFF. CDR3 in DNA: TGCAGCGTCCAAGGGACGACAGGTAGAGGAGAAAAACTGTTTTTT.

CDR3 coding DNA: TGTGCCAGCAGTCCGACAGCGTATGGCTACACCTTC. It codes for CASSPTAYGYTF. This rearrangement joins TRBV28 to TRBJ1-2; TRBD1 is a possible D gene (5 bases). Trimming took 5 bases from V and 5 from J, leaving 9 bases between them. Per the germline V gene, CDR1 is MDHEN and CDR2 is SYDVKM. The CDR3 loop spans 12 amino acids.

The CDR3 sequence: CASSPERGNTIYF. The CDR3 region has the DNA TGCGCCAGCAGCCCGGAGAGAGGAAACACCATATATTTT. J is TRBJ1-3 and V is TRBV4-3; D is ambiguous. Germline assignment: CDR1 LGHNA and CDR2 YSLEER. Trimming left V 4 bases short and J 4 bases short, with 8 bases between. CDR3 length equals 13 residues.